These 11 T cell receptor beta chains came from one sample sequenced in a study of blood T cell repertoires in COVID-19. The method was immunoSEQ multiplex PCR; TCRdb's version includes in-frame clones alone and lacks a portion of them. The profile shows 120,000 or so clones, approximately 80% of them singletons. The sequencing sample was made of peripheral blood. The receptors originated from a man over 45 with acute or convalescent COVID-19.

The CDR3: CASSPWSGGDTQYF. The CDR3 DNA follows: TGTGCCAGCAGCCCGTGGAGTGGCGGAGATACGCAGTATTTT. The V call is TRBV7-3, the J call TRBJ2-3; unclear D gene. CDR3 length: 14 residues. With 5 bases removed from V and 5 bases from J, the gap between germline ends came to 14 bases. Germline CDR1 SGHTA, CDR2 FQGTGA.

V usage is TRBV5-8 and J usage is TRBJ1-1, with no clear D. The V gene lost 0 bases and the J gene lost 6 bases, with 9 bases spanning the gap. Per germline, CDR1 SGHTS and CDR2 YDEGEE. CDR3 length: 13 amino acids. The CDR3 protein is CASSLALGPEAFF. The CDR3 DNA sequence: TGTGCCAGCAGCTTGGCGCTGGGCCCTGAAGCTTTCTTT.

The chain carries TRBV7-6 and TRBJ1-5; weak D call: TRBD1 (5 bases). The germline V gene encodes CDR1 SGHVS and CDR2 FNYEAQ. Trimming took 1 base from V and 7 from J, leaving 11 bases between them. The CDR3 loop spans 14 amino acids. The CDR3 here is CASSLVGQGQPQHF. CDR3 DNA sequence: TGTGCCAGCAGCTTAGTAGGGCAGGGCCAGCCCCAGCATTTT.

This clone has a single count. The chain employs TRBV7-9 and TRBJ1-6; 10 nucleotides align to TRBD1. This CDR3 is built from 15 residues. The germline gives CDR1 SEHNR, CDR2 FQNEAQ (reference sequence). The junction had 4 bases not matched to a gene; V was cut back by 4 bases and J by 7 bases. CDR3: CASSSKGQGNSPLHF. The CDR3 region has the DNA TGTGCCAGCAGCTCGAAGGGACAGGGGAATTCACCCCTCCACTTT.

The chain is built from TRBV2 and TRBJ2-7; possibly TRBD2 for D (5 bases). Germline assignment: CDR1 SNHLY and CDR2 FYNNEI. Trimming took off 8 bases at V and 2 bases at J, with 22 bases between the two ends. The CDR3 is 16 amino acids. Here the CDR3 reads CASREFGNLRTYEQYF. CDR3 nucleotide sequence: TGTGCCAGCCGAGAGTTCGGGAATCTTAGGACCTACGAGCAGTACTTC. The complete variable domain, with remaining parts taken from reference TRBV2 and TRBJ2-7, reads EPEVTQTPSHQVTQMGQEVILRCVPISNHLYFYWYRQILGQKVEFLVSFYNNEISEKSEIFDDQFSVERPDGSNFTLKIRSTKLEDSAMYFCASREFGNLRTYEQYFGPGTRLTVT.

CDR3 bases: TGTGCCAGCAGTTTGACAGAGCACGGCGGGGAGCTGTTTTTT. This sequence encodes CASSLTEHGGELFF. The chain recombines TRBV11-2 with TRBJ2-2; D is possibly TRBD1 (5 bases). Deletions cut 6 bases from V and 7 bases from J, with 15 bases between. The CDR3 loop spans 14 amino acids. Germline assignment: CDR1 SGHAT and CDR2 FQNNGV.

The chain couples TRBV6-1 to TRBJ1-3; TRBD1 matches 8 bases. There are 16 residues in the CDR3. V gave up 3 bases and J gave up 4 bases; unmatched junction bases: 8. CDR1 is MNHNS, CDR2 SASEGT, per germline. The CDR3 DNA follows: TGTGCCAGCAGTGACCAGGGGGCTTTTTCCGGAAACACCATATATTTT. It codes for CASSDQGAFSGNTIYF.

The rearrangement uses TRBV9 and TRBJ2-3; TRBD2 aligns across 13 bases. The CDR3 covers 16 residues. V lost 3 bases, J lost 2 bases, and 3 bases stayed unmatched. In germline, CDR1 is SGDLS, CDR2 YYNGEE. As DNA, the CDR3 is TGTGCCAGCAGCGGGACTAGCGGGGGCCACACAGATACGCAGTATTTT. The encoded protein is CASSGTSGGHTDTQYF.

The V and J genes are TRBV18 and TRBJ1-1, with a possible D match to TRBD1 (5 bases). The CDR3 consists of 15 residues. The ends were cut back, 3 bases at V and 3 bases at J, with 14 bases in the middle. The germline V gene has CDR1 KGHSH and CDR2 LQKENI. The CDR3 spells CASSPGHPRDTEAFF. CDR3 DNA sequence: TGTGCCAGCTCACCCGGACACCCTCGGGACACTGAAGCTTTCTTT. The whole variable domain, remainder taken from reference TRBV18 and TRBJ1-1, is NAGVMQNPRHLVRRRGQEARLRCSPMKGHSHVYWYRQLPEEGLKFMVYLQKENIIDESGMPKERFSAEFPKEGPSILRIQQVVRGDSAAYFCASSPGHPRDTEAFFGQGTRLTVV.

The CDR3: CASIGGAAMNTEAFF. CDR3 DNA: TGTGCCAGCATTGGGGGGGCCGCTATGAACACTGAAGCTTTCTTT. This chain links TRBV11-2 with TRBJ1-1, with a tentative D call TRBD1 (6 bases). Germline V gene data show CDR1 as SGHAT and CDR2 as FQNNGV. The V gene lost 7 bases and the J gene lost 0 bases, with 15 bases spanning the gap. The CDR3 runs to 15 residues.

This clone was detected a few times. J is TRBJ2-7 and V is TRBV5-4; TRBD2 matches at 10 bases. After removal of 4 bases from V and 4 bases from J, the junction contained 11 bases not matched to a gene. There are 16 residues in the CDR3. Looked up from germline, CDR1 is SGHNT and CDR2 is YYREEE (reference sequence). CDR3 DNA sequence: TGTGCCAGCAGCCCCTGGACTAGCGGAGGACTTTACGAGCAGTACTTC. It codes for CASSPWTSGGLYEQYF.